These 24 T cell receptor beta chains share one sample of origin, sequenced in a study of shared clonotypes between healthy human individuals. The table came from immunoSEQ multiplex PCR; TCRdb's copy has only in-frame clones and leaves some out. This table holds about 1.5 million clones, 95% to 97% found once. The source material was naive CD4+ T cells sorted from blood. Documented subset: CD45RA+ positively selected. The receptors were sampled from a man between 25 and 39 years old in good health.

This chain links TRBV5-1 with TRBJ2-1, with D tentatively TRBD2 (6 bases). Deletions cut 0 bases from V and 2 bases from J, with 12 bases between. This CDR3 contains 16 residues. Germline-derived CDR1 and CDR2 are SGHRS and YFSETQ. The CDR3 DNA sequence: TGCGCCAGCAGCTTGGACGGGGGAAGAGCCTACAATGAGCAGTTCTTC. It specifies CASSLDGGRAYNEQFF.

This clone was counted once. The chain has TRBV30 and TRBJ1-3; 8 bases are a match to TRBD1. The germline gives CDR1 GTSNPN, CDR2 SVGIG (reference sequence). The V segment lost 3 bases and the J segment 4 bases; nucleotides outside the gene matches: 14. The CDR3 extends over 17 amino acids. The CDR3 region has the DNA TGTGCCTGGAGGACAGGGGTTTCTTCCCTTTCAGGAAACACCATATATTTT. Its translation: CAWRTGVSSLSGNTIYF.

This clone was observed once. This chain links TRBV5-1 with TRBJ2-5; D gene ambiguous. V was shortened by 4 bases and J by 4 bases, with 14 bases between the two germline ends. This CDR3 region has 14 residues. Germline V CDR1 and CDR2: SGHRS, YFSETQ. The DNA for the CDR3 is TGCGCCAGCAGCCTGGCTCTTGGGTTAGAGACCCAGTACTTC. It specifies CASSLALGLETQYF. Supplemented by reference TRBV5-1 and TRBJ2-5, the full variable domain reads KAGVTQTPRYLIKTRGQQVTLSCSPISGHRSVSWYQQTPGQGLQFLFEYFSETQRNKGNFPGRFSGRQFSNSRSEMNVSTLELGDSALYLCASSLALGLETQYFGPGTRLLVL.

V usage is TRBV25-1 and J usage is TRBJ1-2, with D possibly TRBD1 on 6 matching bases. Trimming took 1 base from V and 6 from J, leaving 12 bases between them. From germline, CDR1 is MGHDK and CDR2 SYGVNS. The CDR3 has 14 residues. The chain's CDR3 is CASSELGGQDGYTF. For the CDR3, the DNA is TGTGCCAGCAGTGAATTGGGGGGGCAGGATGGCTACACCTTC.

The chain employs TRBV18 and TRBJ2-7, with TRBD1 identical over 7 bases. Germline V lookup: CDR1 KGHSH, CDR2 LQKENI. The CDR3 extends over 17 amino acids. V gave up 3 bases and J gave up 0 bases; unmatched junction bases: 11. The CDR3 DNA is TGTGCCAGCTCACCCCAACGAAGGACAGGCAGCTCCTACGAGCAGTACTTC. This gives the protein CASSPQRRTGSSYEQYF.

V gene TRBV7-9 combines with J gene TRBJ2-7; weak D call: TRBD1 (6 bases). The V end lost 5 bases, the J end lost 4 bases, and 15 bases lay between the germline ends. The CDR3 has 14 amino acids. Germline lookup yields CDR1 SEHNR and CDR2 FQNEAQ (reference sequence). The CDR3 DNA sequence: TGTGCCAGCAGCGCTCCGGGGACACATTACGAGCAGTACTTC. This encodes CASSAPGTHYEQYF.

V gene TRBV30 combines with J gene TRBJ1-3; D is perhaps TRBD1 (6 bases). CDR3 size: 16 residues. V shed 1 base and J shed 4 bases, with 17 bases lying between them. Germline V gene sequence: CDR1 GTSNPN, CDR2 SVGIG (reference sequence). CDR3 DNA: TGTGCCTGGAGTGCAAGGGGGGGCACAAAGGGAAACACCATATATTTT. Protein sequence: CAWSARGGTKGNTIYF.

The V gene is TRBV7-6, the J gene TRBJ2-7; D is perhaps TRBD2 (6 bases). This CDR3 region has 15 residues. Germline CDR1 and CDR2: SGHVS and FNYEAQ. V was clipped by 5 bases and J by 0 bases, with 14 bases between them. CDR3 sequence (DNA): TGTGCCAGCAGCCCCAATCGGGGGATCTCCTACGAGCAGTACTTC. Protein product: CASSPNRGISYEQYF. Based on the CDR3 plus reference TRBV7-6 and TRBJ2-7, the full variable domain is GAGVSQSPRYKVTKRGQDVALRCDPISGHVSLYWYRQALGQGPEFLTYFNYEAQQDKSGLPNDRFSAERPEGSISTLTIQRTEQRDSAMYRCASSPNRGISYEQYFGPGTRLTVT.

The J gene is TRBJ2-1, the V gene TRBV28; 9 positions match TRBD2. This CDR3 is built from 18 residues. Germline V gene data show CDR1 as MDHEN and CDR2 as SYDVKM. V trimming: 7 bases; J trimming: 6 bases; junction bases outside the gene matches: 19. The CDR3 spells CASTFIRWAGGPGNEQFF. The CDR3 DNA reads as TGTGCCAGCACCTTTATCCGCTGGGCGGGAGGGCCGGGCAATGAGCAGTTCTTC.

For this clone: The same CDR3 arises from other DNA sequences in this sample as well. The chain joins TRBV18 to TRBJ2-3; TRBD2 might be the D (5 bases). This CDR3 comprises 12 residues. In germline, CDR1 is KGHSH, CDR2 LQKENI. Trimming stripped 6 bases from V and 6 bases from J, with 10 bases between. CDR3 sequence: CASSPDSDTQYF. For the CDR3, the DNA is TGTGCCAGCTCCCCGGACTCTGATACGCAGTATTTT.

The chain uses TRBV5-4 and TRBJ2-2; 8 nucleotides match TRBD2. The length of the CDR3 is 16 residues. V was pared by 4 bases and J by 2 bases, with 7 bases of the junction left unmatched. CDR1 is SGHNT and CDR2 is YYREEE in the germline V gene (reference sequence). The CDR3 spells CASSVGLAGNTGELFF. The CDR3 coding sequence is TGTGCCAGCAGCGTCGGCCTAGCGGGTAACACCGGGGAGCTGTTTTTT. Variable domain in full (rest from reference TRBV5-4 and TRBJ2-2): ETGVTQSPTHLIKTRGQQVTLRCSSQSGHNTVSWYQQALGQGPQFIFQYYREEENGRGNFPPRFSGLQFPNYSSELNVNALELDDSALYLCASSVGLAGNTGELFFGEGSRLTVL.

The rearrangement joins TRBV5-1 to TRBJ2-3; the D gene is possibly TRBD2 (5 bases). V was pared by 7 bases and J by 6 bases, with 9 bases between. The CDR3 totals 11 residues. The germline V gene encodes CDR1 SGHRS and CDR2 YFSETQ. This CDR3 reads CASGSVDTQYF. CDR3 in DNA: TGCGCCAGCGGGAGCGTCGATACGCAGTATTTT.

This chain uses TRBV28 with TRBJ1-4; no clear D. CDR3 length: 14 residues. The germline CDR1 and CDR2 sequences are MDHEN and SYDVKM. V lost 6 bases and J lost 3, with 11 bases in between. The CDR3 region is CASSRNTANEKLFF. DNA for the CDR3: TGTGCCAGCAGCCGAAACACAGCTAATGAAAAACTGTTTTTT.

V gene TRBV5-1 combines with J gene TRBJ2-1, with 13 bases fitting TRBD2. Germline CDR1 is SGHRS and CDR2 is YFSETQ. V dropped 4 bases and J dropped 0; count of bases not matched to a gene: 4. CDR3 length equals 17 residues. This chain's CDR3 is CASSEGLAGYSYNEQFF. The CDR3 nucleotides read TGCGCCAGCAGCGAGGGACTAGCGGGGTACTCCTACAATGAGCAGTTCTTC.

In nucleotides, the CDR3 is TGTGCCAGCAGTTTTTCTTGGACTAGCGGGGCCGGGGAGCTGTTTTTT. Amino acids: CASSFSWTSGAGELFF. The chain is built from TRBV27 and TRBJ2-2; 12 bases are shared with TRBD2. V lost 3 bases, J lost 6 bases, and 5 bases stayed unmatched. The CDR3 totals 16 residues. The germline V gene encodes CDR1 MNHEY and CDR2 SMNVEV (reference sequence).

The chain recombines TRBV11-2 with TRBJ2-7, with 9 bases fitting TRBD2. The V segment lost 0 bases and the J segment 2 bases; nucleotides outside the gene matches: 11. This CDR3 spans 18 amino acids. Germline assignment: CDR1 SGHAT and CDR2 FQNNGV. CDR3 nucleotides: TGTGCCAGCAGCTTAGACGGGGCGGGAGGGCCGTATCCCTACGAGCAGTACTTC. Translation gives CASSLDGAGGPYPYEQYF.

The V and J genes are TRBV5-1 and TRBJ2-5; 10 bases align to TRBD2. The CDR3 is 15 residues long. CDR1 SGHRS and CDR2 YFSETQ come from the germline V gene. The junction had 6 bases not matched to a gene; V was cut back by 4 bases and J by 3 bases. CDR3 in amino acids: CASSPDLAGEETQYF. DNA of the CDR3: TGCGCCAGCAGCCCGGACCTAGCGGGAGAAGAGACCCAGTACTTC.

This rearrangement joins TRBV18 to TRBJ2-5; TRBD1 is a possible D gene (6 bases). V lost 3 bases and J lost 4, with 15 bases in between. CDR1 is KGHSH and CDR2 is LQKENI in the germline V gene. The CDR3 runs to 15 residues. CDR3 in DNA: TGTGCCAGCTCACCCGACAGGTCGGGGATAGAGACCCAGTACTTC. It translates to CASSPDRSGIETQYF.

V and J are TRBV5-4 and TRBJ2-2; possibly TRBD2 for D (6 bases). The CDR3 spans 16 residues. Trimming removed 0 bases from V and 0 bases from J, with 9 bases in between. Germline V gene data show CDR1 as SGHNT and CDR2 as YYREEE (reference sequence). Written as DNA, the CDR3 is TGTGCCAGCAGCTTGGTGGCGGGGTCGAACACCGGGGAGCTGTTTTTT. It is translated as CASSLVAGSNTGELFF.

The gene calls are TRBV28 and TRBJ2-7, with 7 bases that match TRBD1. The CDR3 extends over 15 amino acids. Trimming at V came to 2 bases and at J to 2 bases, leaving 6 bases not matched to a gene. Germline CDR1 is MDHEN and CDR2 is SYDVKM. The CDR3 region has the DNA TGTGCCAGCAGTTTAGGAAGGGGGCCACCCTACGAGCAGTACTTC. Amino acid sequence: CASSLGRGPPYEQYF.

This sequence joins TRBV10-3 and TRBJ1-1, with a weak D call TRBD1 (6 bases). The CDR3 runs to 14 residues. V shed 5 bases and J shed 3 bases, with 13 bases lying between them. Germline V CDR1 and CDR2: ENHRY, SYGVKD. The chain's CDR3 is CAISPGELHTEAFF. CDR3 DNA sequence: TGTGCCATCAGTCCAGGGGAATTACACACTGAAGCTTTCTTT.

V usage is TRBV25-1 and J usage is TRBJ2-1, with D possibly TRBD1 on 7 matching bases. CDR1 MGHDK and CDR2 SYGVNS come from the germline V gene. Trimming shortened V by 4 bases and J by 2 bases, and 12 bases separated the two germline ends. The CDR3 runs 15 residues. The DNA for the CDR3 is TGTGCCAGCAGTGGGCGGGACAGTCCCTACAATGAGCAGTTCTTC. It yields the protein CASSGRDSPYNEQFF.

This sequence joins TRBV19 and TRBJ1-1; the match to TRBD1 covers 8 bases. The CDR3 is 14 amino acids. In germline, CDR1 is LNHDA, CDR2 SQIVND (reference sequence). With 1 base clipped from V and 6 bases from J, the junction kept 4 bases outside the gene matches. DNA for the CDR3: TGTGCCAGTAGTATAGCTCGGACAGGGTCTGAAGCTTTCTTT. Translated: CASSIARTGSEAFF.

This clone was recorded once. This sequence joins TRBV9 and TRBJ1-4; D unresolved. Germline V CDR1 and CDR2: SGDLS, YYNGEE. The CDR3 totals 13 residues. V lost 4 bases and J 4 bases, leaving 8 bases between the germline ends. The chain's CDR3 is CASSRPNNEKLFF. CDR3 nucleotide sequence: TGTGCCAGCAGCCGGCCGAATAATGAAAAACTGTTTTTT.